What follows is one T cell receptor beta chain and its context. Its antigen remains unidentified. No qualities accompany the bases; no much larger clone lies one base away. Repertoires were sampled multiple times during chemoradiotherapy, which allowed clonal expansion in the tumor microenvironment to be followed. CDR1 and CDR2 are drawn from the germline V gene (reference sequence): LNHDA, SQIVND. Taken from cysteine to phenylalanine, the CDR3 has 12 residues. Kept here is only the CDR3 DNA, which spans 36 bases and is read in frame from base 1. The record originates from a study of chemoradiotherapy in HPV16-positive cancers (dated by TCRdb to the early 2020s). At the level of the whole study: Candidate HPV-specific T-cell clones and common TCR motifs were defined through functional T-cell assays on cells from two HPV16-positive patients. Whether T-cell immunity against the HPV oncoproteins E6 and E7 changes during chemoradiotherapy and whether survival is affected by this immunity were examined in the study. The candidate HPV-specific TCRs and motifs were subsequently tracked in TCR repertoires obtained from 70 to 95 patients with HPV-related cancers.

The paper as a whole reports these results and caveats: The functional definition of HPV-specific T cells came from only a couple of HPV16-positive patients, and the survival association was reported for HPV16-positive patients. Expansion of candidate HPV-specific clones and E7-related TCR motifs was observed in the tumor microenvironment during treatment, whereas no such expansion was observed for non-HPV-specific T cells. Improved recurrence-free survival in HPV16-positive patients was associated with expansion of HPV-responsive T cells during chemoradiotherapy.

Library preparation was by the immunoSEQ multiplex PCR assay. In TCRdb, the immuneACCESS table is reduced to in-frame sequences with V and J assigned. These tables do not hold every clone; where another copy was compared, an unresolved V gene accounts for under half, and the others remain unexplained. A total of 20,000 to 25,000 clones appear in this sample, 70% to 90% of them only once. About 2.3% of the sample is in the top ten clones. The sequences come from blood, collected from a patient who underwent chemoradiotherapy. The rearranged segments are TRBV19 and TRBJ2-5; 5 matching bases give a weak D call of TRBD1. The DNA end is more similar to TRBJ2-7, so the J call may be wrong. The clonotype was recovered from a human donor with HPV-associated anogenital cancer. CDR3 sequence: CASSAGHYEQYF. The DNA reads as follows: TGTGCCAGTAGTGCCGGACACTACGAGCAGTACTTC.